These 11 T cell receptor beta chains share one sample of origin, sequenced in a study of cytomegalovirus exposure and HLA in healthy donors. Vbeta (60) and Jbeta (13) primers were used in the PCR. The protocol was immunoSEQ multiplex PCR, while the TCRdb copy is restricted to in-frame clones and leaves out a portion. Among over 130,000 clones listed, 61% were seen once. The source material was PBMCs. The origin of the receptors is a male donor in good health and CMV-seronegative.

CDR3 sequence: CASSLVQMNTEAFF. The CDR3 DNA reads TGTGCCAGCAGCTTGGTACAGATGAACACTGAAGCTTTCTTT. This sequence joins TRBV5-6 and TRBJ1-1; D remains ambiguous. Trimming shortened V by 0 bases and J by 0 bases, and 6 bases separated the two germline ends. The CDR3 length is 14 residues. Germline V CDR1 and CDR2: SGHDT, YYEEEE.

The CDR3 loop is CASSLIAGGYNEQFF. DNA for the CDR3: TGTGCCAGCAGCTTAATAGCGGGGGGCTACAATGAGCAGTTCTTC. J is TRBJ2-1 and V is TRBV5-6, with 10 bases aligning to TRBD2. This CDR3 comprises 15 residues. Looked up from germline, CDR1 is SGHDT and CDR2 is YYEEEE. The ends lost 2 bases at V and 3 bases at J; junction bases unmatched: 2. Supplemented by reference TRBV5-6 and TRBJ2-1, the full variable domain reads DAGVTQSPTHLIKTRGQQVTLRCSPKSGHDTVSWYQQALGQGPQFIFQYYEEEERQRGNFPDRFSGHQFPNYSSELNVNALLLGDSALYLCASSLIAGGYNEQFFGPGTRLTVL.

The J gene is TRBJ1-4, the V gene TRBV6-1; tentatively, D is TRBD1 (5 bases). Trimming stripped 0 bases from V and 8 bases from J, with 10 bases between. The CDR3 is made up of 14 amino acids. The V gene's germline CDR1 is MNHNS and CDR2 SASEGT. The CDR3 DNA reads TGTGCCAGCAGTGAAGCGGGACTGTACGAAAAACTGTTTTTT. This translates into CASSEAGLYEKLFF.

This clone is a singleton in its sample. V and J are TRBV5-1 and TRBJ2-5; a possible D gene is TRBD2 (6 bases). The ends were cut back, 1 base at V and 1 base at J, with 11 bases in the middle. CDR1 is SGHRS, CDR2 YFSETQ, per germline. The CDR3 runs 15 residues. The CDR3 region has the DNA TGCGCCAGCAGCTTGTCTTTGGGGGGCCAAGAGACCCAGTACTTC. Encoded protein: CASSLSLGGQETQYF. Complete variable domain (other parts from reference TRBV5-1 and TRBJ2-5): KAGVTQTPRYLIKTRGQQVTLSCSPISGHRSVSWYQQTPGQGLQFLFEYFSETQRNKGNFPGRFSGRQFSNSRSEMNVSTLELGDSALYLCASSLSLGGQETQYFGPGTRLLVL.

The V and J genes are TRBV19 and TRBJ1-1; 8 positions match TRBD1. With V trimmed by 4 bases and J by 5 bases, 6 bases remained unmatched. CDR3 length: 14 residues. Germline CDR1 reads LNHDA; CDR2 reads SQIVND (reference sequence). The CDR3 DNA reads TGTGCCAGTAGTACCCGGACAGGGTTGACTGAAGCTTTCTTT. As protein: CASSTRTGLTEAFF. Looking up the rest from reference TRBV19 and TRBJ1-1 gives the full variable domain: DGGITQSPKYLFRKEGQNVTLSCEQNLNHDAMYWYRQDPGQGLRLIYYSQIVNDFQKGDIAEGYSVSREKKESFPLTVTSAQKNPTAFYLCASSTRTGLTEAFFGQGTRLTVV.

The gene calls are TRBV29-1 and TRBJ1-1; TRBD1 matches at 9 bases. Germline V gene lookup returns CDR1 SQVTM and CDR2 ANQGSEA. The CDR3 runs to 12 residues. The V segment lost 6 bases and the J segment 11 bases; nucleotides outside the gene matches: 10. The CDR3: CSVGAGTGFAFF. In DNA form, the CDR3 reads TGCAGCGTGGGGGCCGGGACAGGGTTCGCTTTCTTT. The whole variable domain, remainder taken from reference TRBV29-1 and TRBJ1-1, is SAVISQKPSRDICQRGTSLTIQCQVDSQVTMMFWYRQQPGQSLTLIATANQGSEATYESGFVIDKFPISRPNLTFSTLTVSNMSPEDSSIYLCSVGAGTGFAFFGQGTRLTVV.

The rearrangement links TRBV5-6 to TRBJ2-7; D is perhaps TRBD2 (5 bases). The CDR3 has 15 residues. V lost 1 base to trimming and J lost 6 bases, with 17 bases between them. The germline V gene encodes CDR1 SGHDT and CDR2 YYEEEE. The CDR3 protein is CASSLMGTAVGEQYF. CDR3 bases: TGTGCCAGCAGCTTGATGGGCACAGCGGTAGGCGAGCAGTACTTC.

Worth noting for this clone: One end of the junction fails to match germline, which may point to a read error. V is TRBV2 and J is TRBJ1-6, with 11 bases lining up with TRBD1. This CDR3 is built from 12 residues. In germline, CDR1 is SNHLY, CDR2 FYNNEI. The CDR3, as DNA: TGTGCCAGCAGTGAAGCGCCGGGACAGGGGGACTTT. This sequence encodes CASSEAPGQGDF.

CDR3 residues: CASSFRTQGGNSPLHF. The CDR3 DNA reads as TGTGCCAGCAGCTTCCGAACCCAGGGGGGAAATTCACCCCTCCACTTT. The chain couples TRBV7-2 to TRBJ1-6; 7 nucleotides align to TRBD1. The CDR3 loop spans 16 amino acids. Germline CDR1 and CDR2: SGHTA and FQGNSA. The ends lost 3 bases at V and 7 bases at J; junction bases unmatched: 9.

The V and J genes are TRBV4-2 and TRBJ2-7; a weak D match, TRBD1 (6 bases). V was trimmed by 4 bases and J by 5 bases, leaving 15 bases between them. Germline assignment: CDR1 LGHNA and CDR2 YNFKEQ. This CDR3 comprises 14 residues. CDR3 sequence: CASSRTDSVDEQYF. The CDR3 coding sequence is TGTGCCAGCAGCCGCACGGACAGTGTAGACGAGCAGTACTTC.

The genes are TRBV5-1 and TRBJ1-1; TRBD1 is a possible D gene (6 bases). V lost 4 bases to trimming and J lost 1 base, with 20 bases between them. CDR1 and CDR2 (germline): SGHRS, YFSETQ. This CDR3 contains 17 residues. The CDR3 here is CASSPRGLTIRNTEAFF. CDR3 nucleotides: TGCGCCAGCAGCCCCAGGGGCCTAACCATACGGAACACTGAAGCTTTCTTT.